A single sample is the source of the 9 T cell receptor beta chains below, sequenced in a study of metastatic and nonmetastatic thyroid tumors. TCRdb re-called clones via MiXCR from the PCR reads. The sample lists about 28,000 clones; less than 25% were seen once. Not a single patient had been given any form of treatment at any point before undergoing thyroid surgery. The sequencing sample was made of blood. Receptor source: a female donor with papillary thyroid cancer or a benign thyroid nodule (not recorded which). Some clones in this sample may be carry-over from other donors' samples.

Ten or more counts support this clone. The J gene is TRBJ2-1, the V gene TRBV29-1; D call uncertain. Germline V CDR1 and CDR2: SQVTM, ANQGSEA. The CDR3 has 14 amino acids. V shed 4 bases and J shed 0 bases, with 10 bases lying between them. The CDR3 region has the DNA TGCAGCGTTGTGGGCACAAGCTCCTACAATGAGCAGTTCTTC. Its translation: CSVVGTSSYNEQFF.

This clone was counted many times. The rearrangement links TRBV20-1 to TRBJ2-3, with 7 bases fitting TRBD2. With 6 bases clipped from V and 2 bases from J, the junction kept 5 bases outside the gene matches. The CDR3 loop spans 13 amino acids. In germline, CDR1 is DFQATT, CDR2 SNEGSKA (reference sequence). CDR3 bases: TGCAGTGCCAAGGGAGGGAACACAGATACGCAGTATTTT. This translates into CSAKGGNTDTQYF.

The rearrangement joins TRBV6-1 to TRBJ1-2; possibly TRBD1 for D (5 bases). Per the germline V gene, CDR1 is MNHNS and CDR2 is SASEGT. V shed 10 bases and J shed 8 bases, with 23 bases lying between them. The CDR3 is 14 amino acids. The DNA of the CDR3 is TGTGCCACCCGCCCGCTCAGCGGGGGATCAGGCTACACCTTC. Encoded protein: CATRPLSGGSGYTF.

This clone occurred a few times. The CDR3: CSAREDRGNSPLHF. As DNA, the CDR3 is TGCAGTGCTAGGGAAGACAGGGGAAATTCACCCCTCCACTTT. V usage is TRBV20-1 and J usage is TRBJ1-6, with 8 nucleotides matching TRBD1. V shed 3 bases and J 7 bases; nucleotides not matched to a gene: 5. Germline assignment: CDR1 DFQATT and CDR2 SNEGSKA (reference sequence). CDR3 length: 14 residues.

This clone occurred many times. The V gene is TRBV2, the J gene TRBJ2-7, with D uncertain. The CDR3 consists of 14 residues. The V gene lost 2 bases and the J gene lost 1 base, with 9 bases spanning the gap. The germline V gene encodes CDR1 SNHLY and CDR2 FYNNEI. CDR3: CASSEPRRSYEQYF. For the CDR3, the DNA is TGTGCCAGCAGTGAACCCCGACGGTCCTACGAGCAGTACTTC.

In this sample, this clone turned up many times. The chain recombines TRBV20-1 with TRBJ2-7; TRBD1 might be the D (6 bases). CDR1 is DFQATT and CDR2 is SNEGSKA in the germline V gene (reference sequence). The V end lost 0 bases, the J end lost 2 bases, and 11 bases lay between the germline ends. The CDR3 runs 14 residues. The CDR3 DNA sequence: TGCAGTGCTAGAGAAATGGACAGAGCCTACGAGCAGTACTTC. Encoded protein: CSAREMDRAYEQYF.

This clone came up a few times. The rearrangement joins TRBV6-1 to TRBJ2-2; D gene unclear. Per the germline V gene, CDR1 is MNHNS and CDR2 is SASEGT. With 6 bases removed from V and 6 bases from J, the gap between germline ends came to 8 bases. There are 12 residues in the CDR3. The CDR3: CASRTSPGELFF. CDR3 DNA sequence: TGTGCCAGCAGGACTTCGCCCGGGGAGCTGTTTTTT.

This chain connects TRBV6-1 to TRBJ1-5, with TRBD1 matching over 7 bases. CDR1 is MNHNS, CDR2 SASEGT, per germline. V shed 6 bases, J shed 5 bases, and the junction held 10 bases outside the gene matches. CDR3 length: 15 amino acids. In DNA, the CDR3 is TGTGCCAGCAGGCAAGGGGTAGGGGGCGATCAGCCCCAGCATTTT. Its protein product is CASRQGVGGDQPQHF.

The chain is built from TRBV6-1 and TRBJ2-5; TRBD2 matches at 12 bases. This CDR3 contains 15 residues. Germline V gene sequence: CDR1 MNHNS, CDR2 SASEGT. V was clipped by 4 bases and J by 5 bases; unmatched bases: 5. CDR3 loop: CASSVGLAGSETQYF. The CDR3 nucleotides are TGTGCCAGCAGTGTTGGACTAGCGGGAAGTGAGACCCAGTACTTC.